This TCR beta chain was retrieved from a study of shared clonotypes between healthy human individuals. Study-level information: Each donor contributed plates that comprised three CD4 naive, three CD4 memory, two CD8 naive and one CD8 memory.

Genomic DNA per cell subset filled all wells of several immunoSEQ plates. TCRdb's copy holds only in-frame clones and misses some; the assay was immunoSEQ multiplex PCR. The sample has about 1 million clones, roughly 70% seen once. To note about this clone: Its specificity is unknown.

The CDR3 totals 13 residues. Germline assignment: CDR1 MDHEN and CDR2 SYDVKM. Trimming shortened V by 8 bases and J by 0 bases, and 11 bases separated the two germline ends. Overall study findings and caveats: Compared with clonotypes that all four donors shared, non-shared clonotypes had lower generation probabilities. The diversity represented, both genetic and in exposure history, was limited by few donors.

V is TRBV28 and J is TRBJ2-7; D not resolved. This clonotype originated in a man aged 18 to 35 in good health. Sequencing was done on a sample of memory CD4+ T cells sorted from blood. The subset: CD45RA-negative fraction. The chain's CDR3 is CASEKSSSYEQYF. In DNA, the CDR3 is TGTGCCAGCGAAAAATCCTCCTCCTACGAGCAGTACTTC.